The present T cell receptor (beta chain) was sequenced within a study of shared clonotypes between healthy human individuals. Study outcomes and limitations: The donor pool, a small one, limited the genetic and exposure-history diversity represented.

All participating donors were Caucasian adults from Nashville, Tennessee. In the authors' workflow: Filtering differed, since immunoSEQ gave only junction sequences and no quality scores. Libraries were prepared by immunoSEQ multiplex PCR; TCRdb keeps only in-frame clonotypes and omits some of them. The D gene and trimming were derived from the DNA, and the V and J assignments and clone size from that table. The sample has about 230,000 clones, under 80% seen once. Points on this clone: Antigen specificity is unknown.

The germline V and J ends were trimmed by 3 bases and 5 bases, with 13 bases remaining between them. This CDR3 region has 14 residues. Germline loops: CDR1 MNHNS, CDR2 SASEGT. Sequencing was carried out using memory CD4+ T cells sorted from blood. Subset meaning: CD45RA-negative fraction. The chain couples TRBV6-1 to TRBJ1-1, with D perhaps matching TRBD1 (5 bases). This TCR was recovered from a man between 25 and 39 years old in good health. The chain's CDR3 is CASSDAGKGTEAFF. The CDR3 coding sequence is TGTGCCAGCAGTGATGCGGGGAAGGGGACTGAAGCTTTCTTT.